The text below deals with one TCR beta chain. The antigen remains unidentified. The sample belongs to a study of T cells in tuberculosis. Study findings and constraints: Smaller distances to GMM-specific TCRs suggested their expansion in active tuberculosis.

Germline V lookup: CDR1 MNHEY, CDR2 SMNVEV (reference sequence). Between the trimmed V and J ends, which lost 5 bases and 4 bases, there was a span of 17 bases. The CDR3 covers 15 residues. At study entry, adolescents had tuberculin skin tests and IGRA screening. TCRdb's copy holds only in-frame clones and misses some; the assay was immunoSEQ multiplex PCR. Of about 36,000 clones listed, approximately 93% are singletons. This receptor was taken from a donor aged 10 to 29 with latent tuberculosis or without tuberculosis infection. The chain couples TRBV27 to TRBJ1-1, with D maybe TRBD1 (6 bases). Sequencing input: PBMCs. CDR3 in DNA: TGTGCCAGCAGTATTCGACAGGATCTGGTCACTGAAGCTTTCTTT. It specifies CASSIRQDLVTEAFF.